These 19 T cell receptor beta chains were sequenced from one sample in a study of regulatory T cells in long-lasting Graves disease. The time point is: newly diagnosed GD, antithyroid drugs for less than 3 months. Construction of the TCR library relied on RNA isolated from PBMCs. With iRepertoire HTBI primers and Arm-PCR of CDR3 regions, TCR beta libraries were built. Via MiXCR, TCRdb re-called the multiplex PCR reads, giving one row per CDR3 protein. The data show about 320,000 distinct CDR3 sequences, 15% to 20% seen once. Sequenced here: peripheral blood mononuclear cells (PBMCs), sampled at new diagnosis, from a patient treated with antithyroid drugs. The receptors shown here come from a female donor with Graves disease.

This clonotype was observed many times. This chain uses TRBV20-1 with TRBJ2-7; possible D gene TRBD1, 6 bases. Germline lookup yields CDR1 DFQATT and CDR2 SNEGSKA (reference sequence). Trimming pared 1 base from V and 4 bases from J, leaving 14 bases between. The length of the CDR3 is 14 residues. The CDR3 reads CSARVPGVKYEQYF. CDR3 coding DNA: TGCAGTGCTAGAGTCCCAGGGGTTAAGTACGAGCAGTACTTC.

In its sample, this clonotype was seen many times. This chain joins TRBV11-2 and TRBJ2-5; D call uncertain. The CDR3 has 18 residues. Germline CDR1 and CDR2: SGHAT and FQNNGV. The V gene lost 0 bases and the J gene lost 4 bases, with 21 bases spanning the gap. CDR3 in amino acids: CASSLEKATQGALETQYF. The DNA of the CDR3 is TGTGCCAGCAGCTTAGAGAAGGCTACTCAAGGCGCGTTAGAGACCCAGTACTTC.

This clonotype was seen ten or more times. The chain recombines TRBV29-1 with TRBJ1-1; the D gene is possibly TRBD1 (5 bases). The V and J ends lost 2 bases and 6 bases respectively, with 16 bases between them. CDR3 size: 14 residues. Germline lookup yields CDR1 SQVTM and CDR2 ANQGSEA. The chain's CDR3 is CSVEYDSFEAEAFF. In DNA form, the CDR3 reads TGCAGCGTTGAATACGACAGTTTTGAGGCTGAAGCTTTCTTT.

The rearrangement links TRBV20-1 to TRBJ2-4; a possible D gene is TRBD2 (6 bases). CDR1 is DFQATT, CDR2 SNEGSKA, per germline (reference sequence). This CDR3 is 13 amino acids long. Deletions cut 0 bases from V and 6 bases from J, with 9 bases between. CDR3 loop: CSARDPGRNIQYF. CDR3 bases: TGCAGTGCTAGAGATCCCGGGAGAAACATTCAGTACTTC.

This clonotype was detected many times. The chain couples TRBV2 to TRBJ1-5; D ambiguous. CDR1 is SNHLY and CDR2 is FYNNEI in the germline V gene. This CDR3 is 13 amino acids long. V was trimmed by 1 base and J by 9 bases, leaving 10 bases between them. The DNA for the CDR3 is TGTGCCAGCAGTGAAGGTGTTCAAGGGCCCCAGCATTTT. It yields the protein CASSEGVQGPQHF. Drawing the rest from reference TRBV2 and TRBJ1-5, the complete variable domain is EPEVTQTPSHQVTQMGQEVILRCVPISNHLYFYWYRQILGQKVEFLVSFYNNEISEKSEIFDDQFSVERPDGSNFTLKIRSTKLEDSAMYFCASSEGVQGPQHFGDGTRLSIL.

This clonotype was seen only a few times. A clone one base away is much larger, so this may be a read error. This chain joins TRBV20-1 and TRBJ1-2; no firm D call. The CDR3 sequence is 11 residues long. Looked up from germline, CDR1 is DFQATT and CDR2 is SNEGSKA (reference sequence). The CDR3 coding sequence is TGCAGTGCCAAAAAATCTTCGGGCTGCACCTTC. Its protein is CSAKKSSGCTF.

With respect to this clonotype: This may stem from a read error, because a much larger clone lies one nucleotide away. Likely a read error: the CDR3 ends without its conserved phenylalanine or tryptophan. The V gene is TRBV6-2 or TRBV6-3, the J gene TRBJ1-2, with D tentatively TRBD1 (6 bases). The CDR3 runs to 12 residues. CDR1 is MNHEY and CDR2 is SVGEGT in the germline V gene. Trimming took off 6 bases at V and 4 bases at J, with 9 bases between the two ends. CDR3 nucleotide sequence: TGTGCCAGCAGCGAAGGGGGCTATGGCTACACCCTC. It translates to CASSEGGYGYTL.

The chain has TRBV2 and TRBJ2-3, with 10 bases lining up with TRBD2. V lost 0 bases and J lost 5; bases outside the gene matches: 8. The V gene's germline CDR1 is SNHLY and CDR2 FYNNEI. This CDR3 has 17 amino acids. In DNA form, the CDR3 reads TGTGCCAGCAGTGAAGCGGACGGACTAGCGGAGGGAGATACGCAGTATTTT. Protein: CASSEADGLAEGDTQYF. Full variable domain (remainder filled in from reference TRBV2 and TRBJ2-3): EPEVTQTPSHQVTQMGQEVILRCVPISNHLYFYWYRQILGQKVEFLVSFYNNEISEKSEIFDDQFSVERPDGSNFTLKIRSTKLEDSAMYFCASSEADGLAEGDTQYFGPGTRLTVL.

This clonotype has at least ten counts. V gene TRBV18 combines with J gene TRBJ2-1; D remains ambiguous. V was clipped by 2 bases and J by 0 bases, with 5 bases between them. The CDR3 runs 14 residues. Looked up from germline, CDR1 is KGHSH and CDR2 is LQKENI. This chain's CDR3 is CASSPTGSYNEQFF. The DNA for the CDR3 is TGTGCCAGCTCACCAACGGGCTCCTACAATGAGCAGTTCTTC.

This clonotype was found many times. The V call is TRBV5-1, the J call TRBJ2-1; 10 nucleotides line up with TRBD2. J lost 0 bases, V lost 3 bases, and 12 bases had no gene match. The V gene's germline CDR1 is SGHRS and CDR2 YFSETQ. CDR3 length equals 19 residues. Here the CDR3 reads CASSYKPAGGLSSYNEQFF. The CDR3 region has the DNA TGCGCCAGCAGCTATAAACCAGCGGGAGGGCTGAGCTCCTACAATGAGCAGTTCTTC.

This clonotype was counted ten times or more. The chain carries TRBV7-2 and TRBJ2-7; D possibly corresponds to TRBD2 (6 bases). The CDR3 totals 14 residues. Trimming took off 5 bases at V and 2 bases at J, with 13 bases between the two ends. CDR1 and CDR2 (germline): SGHTA, FQGNSA. CDR3 loop: CASSPRLVPYEQYF. In nucleotides, the CDR3 is TGTGCCAGCAGCCCCCGACTAGTTCCCTACGAGCAGTACTTC.

At least ten counts were recorded for this clonotype. The CDR3 spells CASSPRRGARTEAFF. Here the CDR3 DNA reads TGTGCCAGCAGTCCACGCAGGGGCGCAAGGACTGAAGCTTTCTTT. The chain links TRBV27 to TRBJ1-1, with D possibly TRBD1 on 6 matching bases. Germline CDR1 and CDR2: MNHEY and SMNVEV (reference sequence). The germline V and J ends were trimmed by 5 bases and 5 bases, with 18 bases remaining between them. CDR3 length equals 15 residues.

This clonotype was detected only a few times. The V gene is TRBV6-1, the J gene TRBJ1-3, with D possibly TRBD1 on 5 matching bases. In germline, CDR1 is MNHNS, CDR2 SASEGT. The CDR3 contains 15 residues. The V gene lost 6 bases and the J gene lost 3 bases, with 15 bases spanning the gap. The CDR3 is CASRLGRVYGNTIYF. The CDR3 nucleotides are TGTGCCAGCAGGTTGGGCAGGGTTTATGGAAACACCATATATTTT.

The V gene is TRBV11-2, the J gene TRBJ2-5; tentative D call: TRBD1 (7 bases). This CDR3 is built from 17 residues. Germline V gene sequence: CDR1 SGHAT, CDR2 FQNNGV. Trimming left V 0 bases short and J 0 bases short, with 14 bases between. The CDR3 region is CASSLDGGQRYQETQYF. CDR3 nucleotide sequence: TGTGCCAGCAGCTTAGACGGGGGACAGAGGTACCAAGAGACCCAGTACTTC.

This clonotype was picked up many times. The chain uses TRBV28 and TRBJ2-7; D possibly corresponds to TRBD1 (6 bases). The V end was cut by 5 bases, the J end by 2 bases, with 13 bases between. The CDR3 loop spans 14 amino acids. Germline-derived CDR1 and CDR2 are MDHEN and SYDVKM. For the CDR3, the DNA is TGTGCCAGCAGTAGACAGGTCCCGCCCTACGAGCAGTACTTC. It specifies CASSRQVPPYEQYF. The full variable domain, in which reference TRBV28 and TRBJ2-7 provide the parts outside the CDR3, is DVKVTQSSRYLVKRTGEKVFLECVQDMDHENMFWYRQDPGLGLRLIYFSYDVKMKEKGDIPEGYSVSREKKERFSLILESASTNQTSMYLCASSRQVPPYEQYFGPGTRLTVT.

This clonotype occurred many times. CDR3: CASSLLLSLASTDTQYF. The CDR3 DNA sequence: TGTGCCAGCAGTTTATTATTAAGCTTAGCAAGCACAGATACGCAGTATTTT. J is TRBJ2-3 and V is TRBV12-3 or TRBV12-4; no clear D gene. The V end was cut by 2 bases, the J end by 0 bases, with 15 bases between. This CDR3 contains 17 residues.

This clonotype has more than one count but fewer than ten. A much larger clone lies one base from this, so it may be a read error. This likely comes from a read error, as the CDR3 has no conserved phenylalanine or tryptophan at its end. This chain joins TRBV12-3 or TRBV12-4 and TRBJ1-2; D unclear. The CDR3 has 13 residues. V was pared by 7 bases and J by 4 bases, with 13 bases between. CDR3 sequence: CASTSVGFYGYTL. In DNA, the CDR3 is TGTGCCAGCACCTCGGTAGGATTCTATGGCTACACCCTC.

In this sample, this clonotype turned up many times. The chain is built from TRBV6-5 and TRBJ1-1; TRBD1 might be the D (5 bases). The V gene lost 4 bases and the J gene lost 4 bases, with 10 bases spanning the gap. The CDR3 covers 13 residues. CDR1 and CDR2 (germline): MNHEY, SVGAGI. The CDR3 is CASSSRGGTEAFF. As DNA, the CDR3 is TGTGCCAGCAGTTCCCGGGGCGGCACTGAAGCTTTCTTT.

Here the CDR3 DNA reads TGCAGCGTTGTTAGGAGAGCGGGACCCTACAATGAGCAGTTCTTC. It is translated as CSVVRRAGPYNEQFF. J is TRBJ2-1 and V is TRBV29-1, with 7 bases identical to TRBD2. The junction had 8 bases not matched to a gene; V was cut back by 4 bases and J by 2 bases. CDR3 length: 15 amino acids. Germline loops: CDR1 SQVTM, CDR2 ANQGSEA.